Below are 10 T cell receptor beta chains sequenced from a single sample in a study of blood T cell repertoires in COVID-19 (dated by TCRdb to about 2020). Libraries were prepared through the immunoSEQ multiplex PCR assay. Here the immuneACCESS table is served through TCRdb, limited to in-frame sequences with V and J called. Missing clones are a known gap in these copies; in checked studies unresolved V genes cover under half, and the rest lacks a known reason. Counted in this sample were over 50,000 clones; roughly 90% of them appeared once. Roughly 4% of the sample rests with the top ten. Sample: peripheral blood. The receptors were gathered from a man aged 45-60 years with active COVID-19.

Here the CDR3 DNA reads TGTGCCAGCAGGAGGGAAGACGTTAGCAATCAGCCCCAGCATTTT. Protein: CASRREDVSNQPQHF. J is TRBJ1-5 and V is TRBV2; D remains unclear. Germline CDR1 SNHLY, CDR2 FYNNEI. Trimming took off 6 bases at V and 0 bases at J, with 12 bases between the two ends. The CDR3 is 15 amino acids.

The rearrangement links TRBV5-6 to TRBJ1-6, with D possibly being TRBD1 (6 bases). Germline V gives CDR1 SGHDT, CDR2 YYEEEE. V was trimmed by 3 bases and J by 10 bases, leaving 20 bases between them. The CDR3 consists of 16 residues. The CDR3 DNA is TGTGCCAGCAGCTCCTTAAACAGGGTCATCGGATCACCCCTCCACTTT. This codes for CASSSLNRVIGSPLHF.

The V and J genes are TRBV7-2 and TRBJ2-3; weak D call: TRBD1 (5 bases). CDR3 size: 14 residues. Germline V CDR1 and CDR2: SGHTA, FQGNSA. V was cut by 5 bases and J by 2 bases, with 11 bases left in between. The CDR3 nucleotides read TGTGCCAGCAGCCTAGGGGCCATCACAGATACGCAGTATTTT. This codes for CASSLGAITDTQYF. The variable domain in full, with the rest retrieved from reference TRBV7-2 and TRBJ2-3, is GAGVSQSPSNKVTEKGKDVELRCDPISGHTALYWYRQSLGQGLEFLIYFQGNSAPDKSGLPSDRFSAERTGGSVSTLTIQRTQQEDSAVYLCASSLGAITDTQYFGPGTRLTVL.

This chain joins TRBV9 and TRBJ2-1; TRBD2 agrees at 8 bases. The germline V gene encodes CDR1 SGDLS and CDR2 YYNGEE. Germline trimming cut 0 bases from V and 9 bases from J; bases unmatched to any gene: 5. CDR3 length equals 14 residues. CDR3 residues: CASSVAGGRAEQFF. CDR3 DNA: TGTGCCAGCAGCGTAGCGGGGGGGCGGGCTGAGCAGTTCTTC. Full variable domain (outside the CDR3, taken from reference TRBV9 and TRBJ2-1): DSGVTQTPKHLITATGQRVTLRCSPRSGDLSVYWYQQSLDQGLQFLIQYYNGEERAKGNILERFSAQQFPDLHSELNLSSLELGDSALYFCASSVAGGRAEQFFGPGTRLTVL.

The V call is TRBV12-3 or TRBV12-4, the J call TRBJ1-6; D gene unclear. V lost 3 bases and J lost 6, with 6 bases in between. The CDR3 runs 13 residues. The chain's CDR3 is CASSLRRNSPLHF. For the CDR3, the DNA is TGTGCCAGCAGTTTGAGGCGTAATTCACCCCTCCACTTT.

This clone has just a few counts. J is TRBJ1-3 and V is TRBV11-2; a possible D gene is TRBD1 (6 bases). V lost 4 bases to trimming and J lost 6 bases, with 13 bases between them. The CDR3 runs to 14 residues. Germline CDR1 is SGHAT and CDR2 is FQNNGV. The CDR3 is CASSSLGGANTIYF. DNA of the CDR3: TGTGCCAGCAGCTCGCTGGGGGGGGCAAACACCATATATTTT.

The CDR3: CASSLERRSNTGELFF. DNA of the CDR3: TGTGCCAGCAGCTTAGAGCGGAGATCGAACACCGGGGAGCTGTTTTTT. V and J are TRBV7-8 and TRBJ2-2; D is perhaps TRBD2 (5 bases). Germline lookup yields CDR1 SGHVS and CDR2 FQNEAQ. V lost 1 base to trimming and J lost 0 bases, with 9 bases between them. The CDR3 contains 16 residues.

The CDR3: CAWSVPYRAGYNSPLHF. CDR3 nucleotide sequence: TGTGCCTGGAGTGTTCCCTACAGGGCTGGGTATAATTCACCCCTCCACTTT. The chain links TRBV30 to TRBJ1-6, with a possible D match to TRBD1 (6 bases). The CDR3 covers 17 residues. Germline V gives CDR1 GTSNPN, CDR2 SVGIG (reference sequence). V lost 0 bases, J lost 4 bases, and 16 bases lay in between. The full variable domain, its missing parts supplied by reference TRBV30 and TRBJ1-6, is SQTIHQWPATLVQPVGSPLSLECTVEGTSNPNLYWYRQAAGRGLQLLFYSVGIGQISSEVPQNLSASRPQDRQFILSSKKLLLSDSGFYLCAWSVPYRAGYNSPLHFGNGTRLTVT.

CDR3 loop: CASSPWTGGSGEAFF. CDR3 sequence (DNA): TGTGCCAGCTCGCCCTGGACAGGGGGTTCGGGTGAAGCTTTCTTT. This rearrangement joins TRBV6-5 to TRBJ1-1; TRBD1 matches at 10 bases. Per the germline V gene, CDR1 is MNHEY and CDR2 is SVGAGI. With 8 bases clipped from V and 7 bases from J, the junction kept 13 bases outside the gene matches. The CDR3 is made up of 15 amino acids.

The chain is built from TRBV2 and TRBJ1-6; TRBD1 might be the D (6 bases). Deletions cut 4 bases from V and 8 bases from J, with 6 bases between. Germline assignment: CDR1 SNHLY and CDR2 FYNNEI. This CDR3 contains 12 residues. The CDR3 nucleotides read TGTGCCAGCAGTGGACAGGATTCACCCCTCCACTTT. Protein product: CASSGQDSPLHF.